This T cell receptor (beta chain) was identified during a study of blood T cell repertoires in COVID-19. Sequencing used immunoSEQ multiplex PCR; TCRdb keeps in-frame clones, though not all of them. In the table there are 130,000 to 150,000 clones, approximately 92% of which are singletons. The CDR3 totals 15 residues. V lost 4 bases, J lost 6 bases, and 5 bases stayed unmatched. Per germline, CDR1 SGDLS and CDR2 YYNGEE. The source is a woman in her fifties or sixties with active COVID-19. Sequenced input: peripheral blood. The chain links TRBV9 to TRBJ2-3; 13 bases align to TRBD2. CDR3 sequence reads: CASSPGTSGIDTQYF. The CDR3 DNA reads TGTGCCAGCAGCCCCGGGACTAGCGGGATCGATACGCAGTATTTT.